These T cell receptor beta chains were read from a single sample in a study of shared clonotypes between healthy human individuals. Profiled with immunoSEQ multiplex PCR; TCRdb holds only in-frame clones, not every one. The sample includes 2 million to 3 million clones, roughly 93% seen only once; the top ten take approximately 0.37%. Sequenced input: naive CD4+ T cells from PBMCs. The origin of the receptors is a man aged 18 to 29 in good health. Some clones in this sample may be carry-over from other donors' samples. The CDR3 runs from the conserved cysteine through the conserved F or W.

v_call,j_call,cdr3_length,cdr3_aa
TRBV5-1,TRBJ2-1,14,CASSFLAGVNEQFF
TRBV21-1,TRBJ1-5,20,CASSPRFKAPDTGWCQPQHF
TRBV7-2,TRBJ1-2,15,CASSLRALPNYGYTF
TRBV28,TRBJ2-3,17,CASSSQGAAPSTDTQYF
TRBV19,TRBJ1-2,13,CASRRDPNYGYTF
TRBV7-6,TRBJ2-5,17,CASSLAVWTGGVETQYF
TRBV27,TRBJ1-4,16,CASSFQGSYGNEKLFF
TRBV29-1,TRBJ2-1,15,CSQAGGAGPYNEQFF
TRBV27,TRBJ2-7,15,CASAGRAMSSYEQYF
TRBV5-4,TRBJ2-7,15,CASRSMGGESYEQYF
TRBV5-1,TRBJ2-5,14,CASSSDSTQETQYF
TRBV30,TRBJ2-1,13,CAWNEGATNEQFF
TRBV7-8,TRBJ2-5,11,CASSPRETQYF
TRBV7-2,NA,14,CASSLSWGDYEQYF
TRBV18,TRBJ2-3,14,CASTGAVRPDTQYF
TRBV28,TRBJ2-6,16,CASSFGRPSGANVLTF
TRBV14,TRBJ2-5,19,CASSQAGAGSDAVKETQYF
TRBV7-9,TRBJ1-4,15,CASSGYRVMDEKLFF
TRBV29-1,TRBJ2-5,14,CSVAPSFSGGTQYF
TRBV9,TRBJ2-4,17,CASSVDPGQDVSNIQYF
TRBV2,TRBJ2-2,14,CASSGQGAKGELFF
TRBV7-2,TRBJ2-5,15,CASSPPGVLRETQYF
TRBV7-2,TRBJ2-7,14,CASSSGQITYEQYF
TRBV7-8,TRBJ1-2,11,CASGRGNGYTF
TRBV6-1,TRBJ1-3,16,CASSEFLGGSGNTIYF
TRBV6-1,TRBJ1-4,17,CASSEGSWGGLLEKLFF
TRBV6-5,TRBJ2-7,15,CASRPRGDSSYEQYF
TRBV28,TRBJ2-1,14,CASRFAGSDNEQFF
TRBV7-9,TRBJ1-1,14,CASSLAQGGGEAFF
TRBV6-1,TRBJ1-2,14,CASSEAGRPGGYTF
TRBV7-2,TRBJ2-2,13,CASSLVHTGELFF
TRBV4-1,TRBJ1-5,16,CASSQEFWNSNQPQHF
TRBV6-6,TRBJ2-2,15,CASSNLAGGTGELFF
TRBV18,TRBJ2-1,13,CASSPVIYNEQFF
TRBV6-5,TRBJ1-1,14,CASSYSMGNTEAFF
TRBV15,TRBJ2-5,12,CATSIRKETQYF
TRBV6-5,TRBJ1-1,14,CASSYFSGGTEAFF
TRBV4-1,TRBJ2-7,12,CASSQPLGELYF
TRBV5-1,TRBJ1-2,12,CASSDAVYGYTF
TRBV28,TRBJ2-4,22,CASSPATRPGQGKNRRKNIQYF
TRBV9,TRBJ2-2,15,CASSPAARNTGELFF
TRBV28,TRBJ1-6,16,CASSPYGQTNNSPLHF
TRBV19,TRBJ1-5,16,CASSIQAFRAGQPQHF
TRBV6-5,TRBJ2-5,14,CASRPWGTQETQYF
TRBV28,TRBJ2-7,12,CASSSRTDEQYF
TRBV28,TRBJ2-6,19,CASSLALKGTGTGANVLTF
TRBV7-9,TRBJ1-4,12,CASKSGNEKLFF
TRBV7-9,TRBJ2-3,15,CASSLVSGPTDTQYF
TRBV10-3,TRBJ2-5,16,CAISEPQSAEGETQYF
TRBV10-1,TRBJ2-7,15,CASSMTSGGIYEQYF
TRBV5-1,TRBJ1-2,14,CASSLAAPNYGYTF
TRBV5-1,TRBJ2-7,15,CASSLAAGDWYEQYF
TRBV6-5,TRBJ1-5,14,CASSYRRGNQPQHF
TRBV7-8,TRBJ1-1,14,CASSLREFNTEAFF
TRBV4-1,TRBJ2-7,15,CASSQGQRFSHEQYF
TRBV28,TRBJ1-4,15,CASSVVFATNEKLFF
TRBV9,TRBJ2-6,20,CASSAPRTAGGMGGANVLTF
TRBV4-2,TRBJ1-1,13,CASSHGRKSEAFF